Listed here are 12 T cell receptor beta chains from one sample, sequenced in a study of blood T cell repertoires in COVID-19. Data came from immunoSEQ multiplex PCR; TCRdb stores just in-frame clones and leaves some out. Of just over 300,000 clones detected, nearly 90% appear once; the ten largest clones hold roughly 1.9%. Material for sequencing was peripheral blood. These receptors came from a woman under 40 with COVID-19, enrolled during active disease.

V usage is TRBV2 and J usage is TRBJ1-4, with 10 bases that match TRBD1. Germline loops: CDR1 SNHLY, CDR2 FYNNEI. There are 15 residues in the CDR3. The V gene end was trimmed by 6 bases and the J gene end by 8 bases; junction bases not matched to a gene: 9. CDR3 residues: CASRDRQGAREKLFF. The CDR3 nucleotides read TGTGCCAGCAGAGATAGACAGGGGGCGAGGGAAAAACTGTTTTTT.

This sequence joins TRBV10-1 and TRBJ1-5, with D perhaps TRBD1 (5 bases). V was trimmed by 10 bases and J by 3 bases, leaving 16 bases between them. The germline CDR1 and CDR2 sequences are WNHNN and SYGVQD (reference sequence). The CDR3 has 14 amino acids. CDR3 protein: CANPDSFINQPQHF. The DNA of the CDR3 is TGCGCCAACCCAGACAGCTTTATCAATCAGCCCCAGCATTTT.

The J gene is TRBJ2-1, the V gene TRBV9; 9 bases map to TRBD2. CDR1 is SGDLS and CDR2 is YYNGEE in the germline V gene. The CDR3 contains 18 residues. The junction had 16 bases not matched to a gene; V was cut back by 4 bases and J by 5 bases. The DNA for the CDR3 is TGTGCCAGCAGCCCTAGCGGGGCCCTCGGCCCGCTTCACAATGAGCAGTTCTTC. Residues: CASSPSGALGPLHNEQFF.

This rearrangement joins TRBV12-5 to TRBJ2-3, with a possible D match to TRBD2 (6 bases). This CDR3 comprises 15 residues. CDR1 LGHNT and CDR2 FRNRAP come from the germline V gene. The V end was cut by 4 bases, the J end by 0 bases, with 11 bases between. CDR3 nucleotide sequence: TGTGCTAGTGGTTCGGAGGGGACTAGCACAGATACGCAGTATTTT. The encoded protein is CASGSEGTSTDTQYF.

V is TRBV4-1 and J is TRBJ2-1; D is uncertain. Germline CDR1 is MGHRA and CDR2 is YSYEKL. This CDR3 comprises 14 residues. V was shortened by 0 bases and J by 4 bases, with 7 bases between the two germline ends. The CDR3 loop is CASSQDPQYNEQFF. The CDR3 DNA reads TGCGCCAGCAGCCAAGATCCACAGTACAATGAGCAGTTCTTC.

V is TRBV18 and J is TRBJ1-2, with 9 positions matching TRBD1. After removal of 5 bases from V and 6 bases from J, the junction contained 4 bases not matched to a gene. The CDR3 is made up of 13 amino acids. Germline values: CDR1 KGHSH, CDR2 LQKENI. The CDR3 loop reads CASSAGQGNGYTF. CDR3 nucleotide sequence: TGTGCCAGCTCAGCGGGACAGGGAAATGGCTACACCTTC.

The rearrangement uses TRBV30 and TRBJ1-6; the match to TRBD1 covers 10 bases. With V trimmed by 3 bases and J by 9 bases, 14 bases remained unmatched. This CDR3 contains 17 residues. The germline V gene has CDR1 GTSNPN and CDR2 SVGIG (reference sequence). CDR3 residues: CAWSEPFKGQGSSPLHF. CDR3 DNA: TGTGCCTGGAGCGAACCCTTCAAGGGACAGGGGAGTTCACCCCTCCACTTT.

The CDR3 DNA is TGTGCCAGTAGTACCGATGGACAGGGGGGTTCACCCCTCCACTTT. Translated: CASSTDGQGGSPLHF. The rearrangement links TRBV19 to TRBJ1-6, with TRBD1 matching 10 bases. The CDR3 extends over 15 amino acids. V lost 4 bases, J lost 9 bases, and 6 bases stayed unmatched. From germline, CDR1 is LNHDA and CDR2 SQIVND (reference sequence).

The V gene is TRBV29-1, the J gene TRBJ2-7, with TRBD2 identical over 8 bases. The CDR3 contains 15 residues. Germline CDR1 reads SQVTM; CDR2 reads ANQGSEA. V dropped 6 bases and J dropped 7; count of bases not matched to a gene: 17. CDR3 sequence: CSVPRRGADMREQYV. The CDR3 nucleotides read TGCAGCGTCCCTAGGCGGGGGGCGGACATGAGGGAGCAGTACGTC.

The chain carries TRBV7-9 and TRBJ1-1; TRBD1 agrees at 8 bases. This CDR3 has 16 residues. Germline lookup yields CDR1 SEHNR and CDR2 FQNEAQ (reference sequence). V shed 5 bases, J shed 0 bases, and the junction held 8 bases outside the gene matches. The CDR3 loop is CASSHTLQGVNTEAFF. The CDR3, as DNA: TGTGCCAGCAGCCACACGTTACAGGGGGTGAACACTGAAGCTTTCTTT.

This clone was detected only once. This sequence joins TRBV7-9 and TRBJ1-5; the D gene is possibly TRBD1 (6 bases). Per germline, CDR1 SEHNR and CDR2 FQNEAQ (reference sequence). CDR3 length: 14 amino acids. Deletions cut 7 bases from V and 2 bases from J, with 12 bases between. The DNA of the CDR3 is TGTGCCAGCACGTCGGACAGCGGCAATCAGCCCCAGCATTTT. Translated: CASTSDSGNQPQHF.

The rearrangement joins TRBV30 to TRBJ1-2, with 8 bases fitting TRBD1. This CDR3 is built from 13 residues. Losses at the gene ends were 2 bases for V and 4 bases for J; bases not matched to a gene: 3. Germline V CDR1 and CDR2: GTSNPN, SVGIG (reference sequence). The CDR3 region has the DNA TGTGCCTGGAGTCATGACAGGGGCTATGGCTACACCTTC. It is translated as CAWSHDRGYGYTF.